A selection of T cell receptor beta chains follows, all from one sample in a study of response to subunit inactivated influenza vaccine. One entry per CDR3 protein results from TCRdb running MiXCR on the RT-PCR reads. The sample includes a few hundred thousand distinct CDR3 sequences, around 15% of them seen just once. The source was PBMCs from blood, collected less than 13 days after vaccination. These receptors originate from a man in his fifties who received an inactivated influenza vaccine. Both conserved end residues are part of each CDR3. D genes are given only for firm matches. Clone size is given for some rows only: seen once, a few or many times, or a class if the clone is expanded.

v_call: TRBV15; clone_size: -; d_call: -; j_call: TRBJ2-1; cdr3_nt: TGTGCCACCAGCAGACAGGGTGAGGGTGAGCAGTTCTTC; cdr3_aa: CATSRQGEGEQFF
v_call: TRBV15; clone_size: -; d_call: -; j_call: TRBJ2-2; cdr3_nt: TGTGCCACCAGCCCCGGCGCGGGACGGGAGTTCACCGGGGAGCTGTTTTTT; cdr3_aa: CATSPGAGREFTGELFF
v_call: TRBV5-1; clone_size: many; d_call: -; j_call: TRBJ2-1; cdr3_nt: TGCGCCAGCAGCTTGGGGCTCAGGAGCCCCCAGTTCTTC; cdr3_aa: CASSLGLRSPQFF
v_call: TRBV20-1; clone_size: -; d_call: -; j_call: TRBJ2-1; cdr3_nt: TGCAGTGCTAGAGCCCCAACAGGGTTCAATGAGCAGTTCTTC; cdr3_aa: CSARAPTGFNEQFF
v_call: TRBV6-2/TRBV6-3; clone_size: -; d_call: -; j_call: TRBJ2-3; cdr3_nt: TGTGCCAGCAGTTACTCTTCCCTGACAGATACGCAGTATTTT; cdr3_aa: CASSYSSLTDTQYF
v_call: TRBV7-8; clone_size: -; d_call: -; j_call: TRBJ2-1; cdr3_nt: TGTGCCAGCAGCTTAGAGGGCTACCGGGCCTACAATGAGCAGTTCTTC; cdr3_aa: CASSLEGYRAYNEQFF
v_call: TRBV15; clone_size: -; d_call: -; j_call: TRBJ2-1; cdr3_nt: TGTGCCACCAGCAGAGAACGGGAAAATGAGCAGTTCTTC; cdr3_aa: CATSRERENEQFF
v_call: TRBV28; clone_size: few; d_call: -; j_call: TRBJ2-6; cdr3_nt: TGTGCCAGCAGTCCGGGACCCGAAAGCTCTGGGGCCAACGTCCTGACTTTC; cdr3_aa: CASSPGPESSGANVLTF
v_call: TRBV3-1; clone_size: few; d_call: -; j_call: TRBJ1-4; cdr3_nt: TGTGCCAGCAGCCAAGCCCGGGGCGGTAATGAAAAACTGTTTTTT; cdr3_aa: CASSQARGGNEKLFF
v_call: TRBV3-1; clone_size: few; d_call: -; j_call: TRBJ2-3; cdr3_nt: TGTGCCAGCACCTCGAGACTCACAGATACGCAGTATTTT; cdr3_aa: CASTSRLTDTQYF
v_call: TRBV15; clone_size: few; d_call: -; j_call: TRBJ1-1; cdr3_nt: TGTGCCACCAGCAGAGAGGGGCGAAGCACTGAAGCTTTCTTT; cdr3_aa: CATSREGRSTEAFF
v_call: TRBV12-3/TRBV12-4; clone_size: -; d_call: TRBD1; j_call: TRBJ2-1; cdr3_nt: TGTGCCAGCAGTTTGGAAAGGGGGCGGTACAATGAGCAGTTCTTC; cdr3_aa: CASSLERGRYNEQFF
v_call: TRBV2; clone_size: -; d_call: TRBD1; j_call: TRBJ1-1; cdr3_nt: TGTGCCAGCAGGGCAGGACAGGGGGCAAATACTGAAGCTTTCTTT; cdr3_aa: CASRAGQGANTEAFF
v_call: TRBV4-3; clone_size: few; d_call: -; j_call: TRBJ2-4; cdr3_nt: TGCGCCAGCAGCCAAACTCTAGTCCTGGCCAAAAACATTCAGTACTTC; cdr3_aa: CASSQTLVLAKNIQYF
v_call: TRBV9; clone_size: few; d_call: -; j_call: TRBJ2-1; cdr3_nt: TGTGCCAGCAGCGAGGGAACGGTTGGCAATGAGCAGTTCTTC; cdr3_aa: CASSEGTVGNEQFF
v_call: TRBV5-1; clone_size: many; d_call: TRBD2; j_call: TRBJ2-1; cdr3_nt: TGCGCCAGCAGCTTTATCGAAGCGGGGCCCTACAATGAGCAGTTCTTC; cdr3_aa: CASSFIEAGPYNEQFF
v_call: TRBV7-2; clone_size: few; d_call: -; j_call: TRBJ1-6; cdr3_nt: TGTGCCAGCAGCTTAATAGGGGGAGGGTCACCCCTCCACTTT; cdr3_aa: CASSLIGGGSPLHF
v_call: TRBV6-6; clone_size: -; d_call: -; j_call: TRBJ2-5; cdr3_nt: TGTGCCAGCAGTACTGACTCGGCCCAGTACTTC; cdr3_aa: CASSTDSAQYF
v_call: TRBV6-5; clone_size: -; d_call: -; j_call: TRBJ1-1; cdr3_nt: TGTGCCAGCAGTTACTCGCGTACCACTGAAGCTTTCTTT; cdr3_aa: CASSYSRTTEAFF
v_call: TRBV27; clone_size: few; d_call: -; j_call: TRBJ2-3; cdr3_nt: TGTGCCAGCAGTTTATATGGCCTTAGCACAGATACGCAGTATTTT; cdr3_aa: CASSLYGLSTDTQYF
v_call: TRBV20-1; clone_size: few; d_call: TRBD1; j_call: TRBJ1-2; cdr3_nt: TGCAGTGCCAGACAGGGGTACGGCTACACCTTC; cdr3_aa: CSARQGYGYTF
v_call: TRBV6-2/TRBV6-3; clone_size: -; d_call: -; j_call: TRBJ2-5; cdr3_nt: TGTGCCAGCATCTGGGGACCTGGGGAGACCCAGTACTTC; cdr3_aa: CASIWGPGETQYF
v_call: TRBV2; clone_size: -; d_call: -; j_call: TRBJ2-1; cdr3_nt: TGTGCCAGCAGAACTAGCAGCCTAAATGAGCAGTTCTTC; cdr3_aa: CASRTSSLNEQFF
v_call: TRBV4-3; clone_size: many; d_call: -; j_call: TRBJ2-3; cdr3_nt: TGCGCCAGCTCCTCCACGGGGGGCACAGATACGCAGTATTTT; cdr3_aa: CASSSTGGTDTQYF
v_call: TRBV29-1; clone_size: many; d_call: -; j_call: TRBJ1-1; cdr3_nt: TGCAGCGAGGACAGGAACACTGAAGCTTTCTTT; cdr3_aa: CSEDRNTEAFF
v_call: TRBV5-1; clone_size: many; d_call: TRBD2; j_call: TRBJ2-7; cdr3_nt: TGCGCCAGCAGCACTAGCGGGATAAGGTCCTACGAGCAGTACTTC; cdr3_aa: CASSTSGIRSYEQYF
v_call: TRBV7-8; clone_size: few; d_call: -; j_call: TRBJ2-1; cdr3_nt: TGTGCCAGCAGCTCCCCAGGGGGCGGGAGGGCCAATGAGCAGTTCTTC; cdr3_aa: CASSSPGGGRANEQFF
v_call: TRBV10-3; clone_size: -; d_call: -; j_call: TRBJ2-7; cdr3_nt: TGTGCCATCAGTGCCCAGGATCCCTCTTCCTACGAGCAGTACTTC; cdr3_aa: CAISAQDPSSYEQYF